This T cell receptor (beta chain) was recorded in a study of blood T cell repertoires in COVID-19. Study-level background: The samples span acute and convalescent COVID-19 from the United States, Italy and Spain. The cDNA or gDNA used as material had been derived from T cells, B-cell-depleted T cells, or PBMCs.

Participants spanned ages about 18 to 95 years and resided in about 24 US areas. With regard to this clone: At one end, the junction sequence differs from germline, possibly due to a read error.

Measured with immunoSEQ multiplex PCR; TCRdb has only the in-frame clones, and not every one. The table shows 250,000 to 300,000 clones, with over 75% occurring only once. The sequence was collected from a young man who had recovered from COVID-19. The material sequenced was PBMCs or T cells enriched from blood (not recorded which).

This CDR3 is CASSQQDRPSDF. The DNA for the CDR3 is TGTGCCAGCAGTCAACAGGACCGACCGTCGGACTTC. The rearrangement joins TRBV12-3 or TRBV12-4 to TRBJ2-7, with a tentative D call TRBD1 (5 bases). The length of the CDR3 is 12 residues.